A selection of T cell receptor beta chains follows, all from one sample in a study of T-cell reconstitution after alpha-beta-depleted transplantation in children. TCRdb called the PCR reads again in MiXCR, with one record for every CDR3 protein. The sample has approximately 800,000 distinct CDR3 sequences, 15% to 20% seen once; the top ten hold under 6%. Material: PBMCs, mostly from graft donor cells, obtained 360 days after TCRalphabeta/CD19-depleted stem cell transplant. Receptors originate from a male patient under 18 who had a stem cell transplant for acute lymphoblastic leukemia, so the T cells may come from the graft donor. Both conserved end residues are part of each CDR3. The order of the fields is CDR3 DNA, CDR3 protein, D gene, clone size, J gene, V gene. A D gene is named only where the DNA matches it firmly. Only some rows state a clone size, as once, few, many or a class for expanded clones.

CDR3 DNA: TGTGCCAGCAGTCCTCCACCATATACTGAAGCTTTCTTT; CDR3 protein: CASSPPPYTEAFF; D gene: -; clone size: -; J gene: TRBJ1-1; V gene: TRBV12-3/TRBV12-4
CDR3 DNA: TGTGCCATCAGTGAAATTCGAGCGGGAGTAAGAGATACGCAGTATTTT; CDR3 protein: CAISEIRAGVRDTQYF; D gene: TRBD2; clone size: -; J gene: TRBJ2-3; V gene: TRBV10-3
CDR3 DNA: TGTGCCACCAGCACCTTCGCGCTCCAGAATACGCAGTATTTT; CDR3 protein: CATSTFALQNTQYF; D gene: -; clone size: -; J gene: TRBJ2-3; V gene: TRBV15
CDR3 DNA: TGCAGCGTTGTGGTCAGGTTCTCCTACGAGCAGTACTTC; CDR3 protein: CSVVVRFSYEQYF; D gene: -; clone size: few; J gene: TRBJ2-7; V gene: TRBV29-1
CDR3 DNA: TGTGCCAGCAGCCAAGGATTCGGGGATACGAACACCGGGGAGCTGTTTTTT; CDR3 protein: CASSQGFGDTNTGELFF; D gene: -; clone size: -; J gene: TRBJ2-2; V gene: TRBV3-1
CDR3 DNA: TGTGCCTGGAGATTTTGGACTAGCGGGCGCACGCTTGAGCAGTTCTTC; CDR3 protein: CAWRFWTSGRTLEQFF; D gene: TRBD2; clone size: -; J gene: TRBJ2-1; V gene: TRBV30
CDR3 DNA: TGCAGTGCTAGTAGACTCGGGACTACAAACATTCAGTACTTC; CDR3 protein: CSASRLGTTNIQYF; D gene: TRBD2; clone size: many; J gene: TRBJ2-4; V gene: TRBV20-1
CDR3 DNA: TGTGCCAGCTCTCGACCCACTAGCGGGAGGGCCAATGAGCAGTTCTTC; CDR3 protein: CASSRPTSGRANEQFF; D gene: TRBD2; clone size: -; J gene: TRBJ2-1; V gene: TRBV7-6
CDR3 DNA: TGCAGTGCTAGACCACGACTAGCCAAAAACATTCAGTACTTC; CDR3 protein: CSARPRLAKNIQYF; D gene: -; clone size: few; J gene: TRBJ2-4; V gene: TRBV20-1
CDR3 DNA: TGCGCCAGCAGCCCTTGGACAGGGGGAAGCTCCTACGAGCAGTACTTC; CDR3 protein: CASSPWTGGSSYEQYF; D gene: TRBD1; clone size: many; J gene: TRBJ2-7; V gene: TRBV5-1
CDR3 DNA: TGTGCCAGCAGCCACGGTAGGAAGGCGACCCAGTACTTC; CDR3 protein: CASSHGRKATQYF; D gene: -; clone size: -; J gene: TRBJ2-5; V gene: TRBV3-1
CDR3 DNA: TGTGCCAGCAGCCTCGGACTAGCGTCTAACTACGAGCAGTACTTC; CDR3 protein: CASSLGLASNYEQYF; D gene: TRBD2; clone size: few; J gene: TRBJ2-7; V gene: TRBV3-1
CDR3 DNA: TGTGCCAGCAGCGTAGAGGGACTAGTAATATCCGGGGAGCTGTTTTTT; CDR3 protein: CASSVEGLVISGELFF; D gene: TRBD2; clone size: once; J gene: TRBJ2-2; V gene: TRBV9
CDR3 DNA: TGTGCCAGCAGAGAACAGGGCTGGGCGAACACTGAAGCTTTCTTT; CDR3 protein: CASREQGWANTEAFF; D gene: -; clone size: -; J gene: TRBJ1-1; V gene: TRBV2
CDR3 DNA: TGTGCCAGCAGCCTTACCTCTAGCGCACTATACAATGAGCAGTTCTTC; CDR3 protein: CASSLTSSALYNEQFF; D gene: -; clone size: few; J gene: TRBJ2-1; V gene: TRBV7-6
CDR3 DNA: TGCGCCAGCAGCCAAGAGCAGGCATATACGCAGTATTTT; CDR3 protein: CASSQEQAYTQYF; D gene: -; clone size: few; J gene: TRBJ2-3; V gene: TRBV4-1
CDR3 DNA: TGTGCCAGCAGTTCCCGGACTAGCGGGCTCCGAGAGACCCAGTACTTC; CDR3 protein: CASSSRTSGLRETQYF; D gene: TRBD2; clone size: many; J gene: TRBJ2-5; V gene: TRBV27
CDR3 DNA: TGTGCCAGCAGCCCTGGGACTAGCGGGAGTGCCGCGAACACCGGGGAGCTGTTTTTT; CDR3 protein: CASSPGTSGSAANTGELFF; D gene: TRBD2; clone size: few; J gene: TRBJ2-2; V gene: TRBV7-2
CDR3 DNA: TGCAGCGTTGAAAGGAATCATAGGCAAGAGACCCAGTACTTC; CDR3 protein: CSVERNHRQETQYF; D gene: -; clone size: many; J gene: TRBJ2-5; V gene: TRBV29-1
CDR3 DNA: TGTGCCAGCAGCTTAGTGGCTAGCGGGAACGGGGAGCAGTTCTTC; CDR3 protein: CASSLVASGNGEQFF; D gene: TRBD2; clone size: -; J gene: TRBJ2-1; V gene: TRBV11-1
CDR3 DNA: TGTGCCAGCAGCCAATCGATTACTAATCAGCCCCAGCATTTT; CDR3 protein: CASSQSITNQPQHF; D gene: -; clone size: few; J gene: TRBJ1-5; V gene: TRBV11-2
CDR3 DNA: TGTGCCAGCAGTCGGACGGACAGTACGTTCGGCTACACCTTC; CDR3 protein: CASSRTDSTFGYTF; D gene: -; clone size: -; J gene: TRBJ1-2; V gene: TRBV11-2
CDR3 DNA: TGCGCCAGCAGCCAAGTGGACAGGGGGCCCCACAATGAGCAGTTCTTC; CDR3 protein: CASSQVDRGPHNEQFF; D gene: TRBD1; clone size: few; J gene: TRBJ2-1; V gene: TRBV4-1
CDR3 DNA: TGTGCCAGCAGCCAAGGTTTAGCGGGAGGGCCGGTGCATGAGCAGTTCTTC; CDR3 protein: CASSQGLAGGPVHEQFF; D gene: TRBD2; clone size: -; J gene: TRBJ2-1; V gene: TRBV4-2
CDR3 DNA: TGCAGCGAAAAGGGGGTTGGGGAGACCCAGTACTTC; CDR3 protein: CSEKGVGETQYF; D gene: -; clone size: -; J gene: TRBJ2-5; V gene: TRBV29-1
CDR3 DNA: TGTGCCTGGAGGGGATTAGGGGCCAAAAACATTCAGTACTTC; CDR3 protein: CAWRGLGAKNIQYF; D gene: -; clone size: -; J gene: TRBJ2-4; V gene: TRBV30
CDR3 DNA: TGTGCCAGCAGCCAGTTCCTAGCGGGAGGGCCTCGGGAGCAGTACTTC; CDR3 protein: CASSQFLAGGPREQYF; D gene: TRBD2; clone size: few; J gene: TRBJ2-7; V gene: TRBV7-9
CDR3 DNA: TGTGCCAGCAGTTACCCATCCGGGACTAGCGGGAATGAGCAGTTCTTC; CDR3 protein: CASSYPSGTSGNEQFF; D gene: TRBD2; clone size: -; J gene: TRBJ2-1; V gene: TRBV6-5
CDR3 DNA: TGTGCCAGCAGCGTCCTAGCGGGAGTATTGGGCTCCTACAATGAGCAGTTCTTC; CDR3 protein: CASSVLAGVLGSYNEQFF; D gene: TRBD2; clone size: few; J gene: TRBJ2-1; V gene: TRBV9
CDR3 DNA: TGTGCCAGCAGTCCTCTAGCGGGGGATCTAGCCAAAAACATTCAGTACTTC; CDR3 protein: CASSPLAGDLAKNIQYF; D gene: TRBD2; clone size: -; J gene: TRBJ2-4; V gene: TRBV6-1
CDR3 DNA: TGTGCCAGCAGTTTTAGCGGGAAGGACCCAGATACGCAGTATTTT; CDR3 protein: CASSFSGKDPDTQYF; D gene: TRBD2; clone size: -; J gene: TRBJ2-3; V gene: TRBV27
CDR3 DNA: TGCGCCAGCAGCTTAAGCGGGGGCGCCGGGGAGCTGTTTTTT; CDR3 protein: CASSLSGGAGELFF; D gene: TRBD2; clone size: -; J gene: TRBJ2-2; V gene: TRBV5-1
CDR3 DNA: TGTGCCAGCAGCTCAGAGCCGGGACAGCCCTACGAGCAGTACTTC; CDR3 protein: CASSSEPGQPYEQYF; D gene: TRBD1; clone size: few; J gene: TRBJ2-7; V gene: TRBV7-2
CDR3 DNA: TGCGCCAGCAGCCAAGGAGGACTAGCGGGACGAACCGGGGAGCTGTTTTTT; CDR3 protein: CASSQGGLAGRTGELFF; D gene: TRBD2; clone size: -; J gene: TRBJ2-2; V gene: TRBV4-1
CDR3 DNA: TGTGCCAGCAGTTTAATCTTAGGCGGAGGTGGCTACACCTTC; CDR3 protein: CASSLILGGGGYTF; D gene: -; clone size: few; J gene: TRBJ1-2; V gene: TRBV27
CDR3 DNA: TGTGCCACCAGTGATATTTCGGGACACATCACGGGCAATGAGCAGTTCTTC; CDR3 protein: CATSDISGHITGNEQFF; D gene: -; clone size: few; J gene: TRBJ2-1; V gene: TRBV24-1
CDR3 DNA: TGTGCCAGCAGCTTTTTACCGGGACGGCTGAACACTGAAGCTTTCTTT; CDR3 protein: CASSFLPGRLNTEAFF; D gene: -; clone size: few; J gene: TRBJ1-1; V gene: TRBV9
CDR3 DNA: TGTGCCAGCAGCTTGTGGCTAGCGGGAGTAGACAATGAGCAGTTCTTC; CDR3 protein: CASSLWLAGVDNEQFF; D gene: TRBD2; clone size: -; J gene: TRBJ2-1; V gene: TRBV7-2
CDR3 DNA: TGTGCCAGCAGCTCTACCGGGACTAGCGGCACCGGGGAGCTGTTTTTT; CDR3 protein: CASSSTGTSGTGELFF; D gene: TRBD2; clone size: -; J gene: TRBJ2-2; V gene: TRBV9
CDR3 DNA: TGTGCCAGCAGTCCTGCCCTTACTAGCGGGAGGTACACCGGGGAGCTGTTTTTT; CDR3 protein: CASSPALTSGRYTGELFF; D gene: TRBD2; clone size: -; J gene: TRBJ2-2; V gene: TRBV12-3/TRBV12-4
CDR3 DNA: TGCGCCAGCAGTGCTTCCAGGGTCGCCGTAGAGACCCAGTACTTC; CDR3 protein: CASSASRVAVETQYF; D gene: -; clone size: many; J gene: TRBJ2-5; V gene: TRBV10-1
CDR3 DNA: TGCAGCGTGAGGACAGGGGATATGAACACTGAAGCTTTCTTT; CDR3 protein: CSVRTGDMNTEAFF; D gene: TRBD1; clone size: few; J gene: TRBJ1-1; V gene: TRBV29-1
CDR3 DNA: TGCGCCAGCAGCTTGGGCGGGAGTGGGTACAATGAGCAGTTCTTC; CDR3 protein: CASSLGGSGYNEQFF; D gene: TRBD2; clone size: many; J gene: TRBJ2-1; V gene: TRBV5-1
CDR3 DNA: TGCGCCAGCAGCTGGGGGGACGGATCCTCCTACAATGAGCAGTTCTTC; CDR3 protein: CASSWGDGSSYNEQFF; D gene: -; clone size: many; J gene: TRBJ2-1; V gene: TRBV5-1
CDR3 DNA: TGTGCCAGCAGCCAAGGACAGGGGGATAGCAATCAGCCCCAGCATTTT; CDR3 protein: CASSQGQGDSNQPQHF; D gene: TRBD1; clone size: few; J gene: TRBJ1-5; V gene: TRBV14
CDR3 DNA: TGCGCCAGCAGTGATAACAGAAACACCGGGGAGCTGTTTTTT; CDR3 protein: CASSDNRNTGELFF; D gene: -; clone size: few; J gene: TRBJ2-2; V gene: TRBV10-2
CDR3 DNA: TGCAGTGCTAGCCCCCTCGCAGGACAGGGTGTCGTGTTCTTC; CDR3 protein: CSASPLAGQGVVFF; D gene: TRBD1; clone size: many; J gene: TRBJ2-1; V gene: TRBV20-1
CDR3 DNA: TGCGCCAGCAGCTTACCTAGCGGGAGCCCTTTGGATGAGCAGTTCTTC; CDR3 protein: CASSLPSGSPLDEQFF; D gene: TRBD2; clone size: -; J gene: TRBJ2-1; V gene: TRBV5-1
CDR3 DNA: TGCGCCAGCAGCTTGGACAGGACTAACACCGGGGAGCTGTTTTTT; CDR3 protein: CASSLDRTNTGELFF; D gene: -; clone size: many; J gene: TRBJ2-2; V gene: TRBV5-1
CDR3 DNA: TGTGCCAGTAGTATAGTTGGACACCCGAACACTGAAGCTTTCTTT; CDR3 protein: CASSIVGHPNTEAFF; D gene: -; clone size: few; J gene: TRBJ1-1; V gene: TRBV19
CDR3 DNA: TGCGCCAGCAGCGGACCCGGGACAGGGGGCTCTGGGGCCAACGTCCTGACTTTC; CDR3 protein: CASSGPGTGGSGANVLTF; D gene: TRBD1; clone size: -; J gene: TRBJ2-6; V gene: TRBV5-1
CDR3 DNA: TGTGCCACTGGGTACAGCGGGAGGGAAGAAGAGACCCAGTACTTC; CDR3 protein: CATGYSGREEETQYF; D gene: TRBD2; clone size: -; J gene: TRBJ2-5; V gene: TRBV15
CDR3 DNA: TGTGCCAGCAGGACCGACAGGGGTAGCTCCTACGAGCAGTACTTC; CDR3 protein: CASRTDRGSSYEQYF; D gene: TRBD1; clone size: -; J gene: TRBJ2-7; V gene: TRBV25-1
CDR3 DNA: TGTGCCACCGCCCGACAGGTCACCTACGAGCAGTACTTC; CDR3 protein: CATARQVTYEQYF; D gene: -; clone size: -; J gene: TRBJ2-7; V gene: TRBV24-1
CDR3 DNA: TGCGCCAGCAGCTTGGTCGGGTCCGGCTACACCTTC; CDR3 protein: CASSLVGSGYTF; D gene: -; clone size: many; J gene: TRBJ1-2; V gene: TRBV5-1
CDR3 DNA: TGTGCCACCAGTTACGATTCCGGGACAGAGATCTATGGCTACACCTTC; CDR3 protein: CATSYDSGTEIYGYTF; D gene: TRBD1; clone size: many; J gene: TRBJ1-2; V gene: TRBV6-2/TRBV6-3
CDR3 DNA: TGTGCCAGCAGCCAAGATCAGGGGGCTCCAACAGATACGCAGTATTTT; CDR3 protein: CASSQDQGAPTDTQYF; D gene: TRBD1; clone size: once; J gene: TRBJ2-3; V gene: TRBV4-2
CDR3 DNA: TGCGCCAGCAGCTTGGAATCTCCGGGTAAAACTGAAGCTTTCTTT; CDR3 protein: CASSLESPGKTEAFF; D gene: -; clone size: few; J gene: TRBJ1-1; V gene: TRBV5-1
CDR3 DNA: TGTGCCAGTAGTATTAGAGTTTGGACAGCTACTAGCGGGAGGGCCGGTGAGCAGTTCTTC; CDR3 protein: CASSIRVWTATSGRAGEQFF; D gene: TRBD2; clone size: -; J gene: TRBJ2-1; V gene: TRBV19